The 16 T cell receptor beta chains in this list originate from one sample, sequenced in a study of regulatory T cells in long-lasting Graves disease. The time point denotes: persistent/refractory GD, antithyroid drugs over 5 years with positive TRAb. Preparation of the TCR library used RNA extracted from PBMCs. iRepertoire HTBI primers and Arm-PCR of CDR3 regions built TCR beta libraries. TCRdb used MiXCR to reprocess the multiplex PCR reads, holding one entry per CDR3 protein. Of hundreds of thousands of distinct CDR3 sequences in the sample, less than 25% were seen once. The material sequenced was peripheral blood mononuclear cells (PBMCs), taken when the disease was refractory, from a patient treated with antithyroid drugs. The receptor set was obtained from a female donor with Graves disease.

This clonotype was recorded at least ten times. This chain connects TRBV6-5 to TRBJ1-2; perhaps TRBD1 as D (6 bases). The CDR3 has 14 residues. V was pared by 4 bases and J by 2 bases, with 11 bases between. The germline V gene has CDR1 MNHEY and CDR2 SVGAGI. CDR3 residues: CASSFSTGNYGYTF. The CDR3 bases are TGTGCCAGCAGTTTTTCGACAGGAAACTATGGCTACACCTTC.

This clonotype was seen a handful of times. The genes are TRBV27 and TRBJ1-2; D is perhaps TRBD1 (6 bases). V lost 3 bases and J 4 bases, leaving 12 bases between the germline ends. The CDR3 length is 14 residues. In germline, CDR1 is MNHEY, CDR2 SMNVEV (reference sequence). DNA for the CDR3: TGTGCCAGCAGTTTCGCCGGACAGAGCTATGGCTACACCTTC. Amino acids: CASSFAGQSYGYTF.

To note about this clonotype: A much larger clone lies a single base off, so this may be a read error. This chain links TRBV20-1 with TRBJ1-5; D is possibly TRBD1 (6 bases). This CDR3 spans 15 amino acids. Germline CDR1 reads DFQATT; CDR2 reads SNEGSKA (reference sequence). The CDR3 DNA sequence: TGCAGTGCTAGGGACGGCTCCGGGGGCAATCTGCCCCAGCATTTT. Amino acid sequence: CSARDGSGGNLPQHF.

In its sample, this clonotype was seen many times. This chain links TRBV6-9 with TRBJ1-5, with D unresolved. The germline V gene has CDR1 MNHGY and CDR2 SVAAGI. The CDR3 has 18 amino acids. Trimming stripped 3 bases from V and 0 bases from J, with 18 bases between. The CDR3 here is CASSYSKLGVYSNQPQHF. Here the CDR3 DNA reads TGTGCCAGCAGTTACTCGAAACTTGGGGTGTATAGCAATCAGCCCCAGCATTTT.

The genes are TRBV20-1 and TRBJ2-7; a possible D gene is TRBD1 (6 bases). Trimming took off 2 bases at V and 5 bases at J, with 16 bases between the two ends. Germline values: CDR1 DFQATT, CDR2 SNEGSKA (reference sequence). The CDR3 sequence is 14 residues long. Written as DNA, the CDR3 is TGCAGTGCTAGAACGCAGGGGAGTGTTGACGAGCAGTACTTC. Translated, it gives CSARTQGSVDEQYF.

The chain is built from TRBV5-1 and TRBJ2-5; the match to TRBD1 covers 9 bases. Germline V gene sequence: CDR1 SGHRS, CDR2 YFSETQ. V shed 4 bases and J 3 bases; nucleotides not matched to a gene: 13. This CDR3 is 17 amino acids long. In DNA, the CDR3 is TGCGCCAGCAGCACCTCCCCGGGACAGGGATGGAAAGAGACCCAGTACTTC. It codes for CASSTSPGQGWKETQYF.

The chain joins TRBV6-9 to TRBJ2-7, with D possibly being TRBD2 (7 bases). Between the trimmed V and J ends, which lost 4 bases and 7 bases, there was a span of 23 bases. CDR1 and CDR2 from the germline V gene are MNHGY and SVAAGI. The CDR3 has 16 residues. The CDR3 DNA reads as TGTGCCAGCAGTTCTTGGGGGGGAGGGGGGACTACAGAGCAGTACTTC. It translates to CASSSWGGGGTTEQYF.

This clonotype came up a few times. This chain links TRBV13 with TRBJ1-1; 7 bases agree with TRBD1. Unmatched junction bases numbered 8, after V lost 5 bases and J lost 2 bases. Germline assignment: CDR1 PRHDT and CDR2 FYEKMQ (reference sequence). The CDR3 is 15 amino acids. The CDR3 nucleotides read TGTGCCAGCAGCCGAGCCCCAGGGGGTAACACTGAAGCTTTCTTT. Translation: CASSRAPGGNTEAFF.

This clonotype has only a few counts. This sequence joins TRBV12-3 or TRBV12-4 and TRBJ1-1; TRBD1 might be the D (6 bases). V was cut by 4 bases and J by 5 bases, with 23 bases left in between. The CDR3 spans 17 residues. This CDR3 is CASSSPPGHKRGTEAFF. In nucleotides, the CDR3 is TGTGCCAGCAGTTCCCCCCCGGGGCACAAAAGGGGGACTGAAGCTTTCTTT.

This clonotype was detected only a few times. The chain recombines TRBV7-2 with TRBJ1-3; perhaps TRBD1 as D (6 bases). V was trimmed by 0 bases and J by 4 bases, leaving 13 bases between them. The CDR3 totals 16 residues. CDR1 SGHTA and CDR2 FQGNSA come from the germline V gene. The CDR3 DNA is TGTGCCAGCAGCTTAGCGGCCCCAGGGGCCGGAAACACCATATATTTT. Translating it yields CASSLAAPGAGNTIYF. Drawing the rest from reference TRBV7-2 and TRBJ1-3, the complete variable domain is GAGVSQSPSNKVTEKGKDVELRCDPISGHTALYWYRQSLGQGLEFLIYFQGNSAPDKSGLPSDRFSAERTGGSVSTLTIQRTQQEDSAVYLCASSLAAPGAGNTIYFGEGSWLTVV.

The CDR3 DNA reads as TGCAGTGCATCCGGGACAGGGTACGATCAGCCCCAGCATTTT. Encoded protein: CSASGTGYDQPQHF. The rearrangement uses TRBV20-1 and TRBJ1-5; 9 bases agree with TRBD1. Germline V gene data show CDR1 as DFQATT and CDR2 as SNEGSKA (reference sequence). The CDR3 is 14 amino acids. J gave up 5 bases and V 6 bases, and 8 bases lay outside the gene matches.

Points on this clonotype: An end of the junction differs from the germline gene, which may be a read error. J is TRBJ2-6 and V is TRBV2; perhaps D is TRBD1 or TRBD2 (5 bases each). The CDR3 runs to 17 residues. Looked up from germline, CDR1 is SNHLY and CDR2 is FYNNEI. As DNA, the CDR3 is TGTGCCAGCAGTGAGGGGGTGAGGATCTCTGGGGCCAACGTCCTGATTTTC. It specifies CASSEGVRISGANVLIF.

V usage is TRBV4-1 and J usage is TRBJ1-2; unclear D gene. Germline lookup yields CDR1 MGHRA and CDR2 YSYEKL. The CDR3 consists of 17 residues. Trimming removed 5 bases from V and 7 bases from J, with 26 bases in between. The CDR3 DNA follows: TGCGCCAGCAGCTTCAAGATCGGGGAGGGCTTTTCTCCTGGCTACACCTTC. It translates to CASSFKIGEGFSPGYTF.

The table lists this clonotype with many counts. The genes are TRBV28 and TRBJ2-7; 9 bases match TRBD1. Looked up from germline, CDR1 is MDHEN and CDR2 is SYDVKM. V shed 3 bases and J 5 bases; nucleotides not matched to a gene: 8. The CDR3 loop spans 15 amino acids. The CDR3 here is CASSFPGTGRDEQYF. CDR3 nucleotide sequence: TGTGCCAGCAGTTTTCCAGGGACAGGGAGGGACGAGCAGTACTTC.

In its sample, this clonotype was seen many times. The chain carries TRBV19 and TRBJ1-1, with D possibly TRBD1 on 6 matching bases. Germline lookup yields CDR1 LNHDA and CDR2 SQIVND (reference sequence). The CDR3 runs to 18 residues. V was pared by 9 bases and J by 0 bases, with 26 bases between. In DNA form, the CDR3 reads TGTGCCAGCCTGGACAGTGGGGTGAGAGGATTGGTGAACACTGAAGCTTTCTTT. This sequence encodes CASLDSGVRGLVNTEAFF.

This clonotype was detected many times. The chain links TRBV28 to TRBJ2-2, with TRBD1 matching over 10 bases. This CDR3 region has 15 residues. The J segment lost 4 bases and the V segment lost 6 bases, leaving 5 bases of the junction unmatched. CDR1 MDHEN and CDR2 SYDVKM come from the germline V gene. CDR3 region: CASSSGQGGTGELFF. The DNA for the CDR3 is TGTGCCAGCAGCAGCGGACAGGGGGGCACCGGGGAGCTGTTTTTT.